Each of the 10 T cell receptor beta chains below was sequenced from the same sample in a study of Ad26.COV2.S vaccination and SARS-CoV-2 variants. The sample's treatment: about 20 received Ad26.COV2.S at low or high dose, single or two shots; 5 received placebo; per-sample allocation not given. Day 63 after the first injection of vaccine or placebo was the sampling time. The method was immunoSEQ multiplex PCR; TCRdb's version includes in-frame clones alone and lacks a portion of them. The sample includes 300,000 to 400,000 clones, about nine tenths seen only once; the top ten take roughly 3.1%. Here the sequenced sample was peripheral blood, taken in a trial of Ad26.COV2.S vaccine versus placebo. The receptors were gathered from a person between 18 and 60 years old who received the Ad26.COV2.S COVID-19 vaccine or a placebo.

The J gene is TRBJ1-5, the V gene TRBV20-1; D gene uncertain. The V end was cut by 3 bases, the J end by 6 bases, with 12 bases between. This CDR3 spans 13 amino acids. Germline V gives CDR1 DFQATT, CDR2 SNEGSKA (reference sequence). CDR3 sequence (DNA): TGCAGTGCTAGTATTGATACGGGTCAGCCCCAGCATTTT. Translation: CSASIDTGQPQHF.

V is TRBV30 and J is TRBJ1-6; D is ambiguous. Germline CDR1 GTSNPN, CDR2 SVGIG (reference sequence). V shed 0 bases and J shed 6 bases, with 12 bases lying between them. The CDR3 consists of 15 residues. CDR3 DNA: TGTGCCTGGAGTGTTACGACGGCGAGTAATTCACCCCTCCACTTT. Translating it yields CAWSVTTASNSPLHF.

The chain couples TRBV6-2 or TRBV6-3 to TRBJ1-2, with D possibly TRBD1 on 5 matching bases. V was pared by 2 bases and J by 6 bases, with 10 bases between. CDR3 size: 13 residues. Germline lookup yields CDR1 MNHEY and CDR2 SVGEGT. The CDR3 DNA sequence: TGTGCCAGCAGTTACGTACAGGTCGATGGCTACACCTTC. It is translated as CASSYVQVDGYTF.

The rearrangement joins TRBV19 to TRBJ2-3; 8 bases are a match to TRBD1. CDR3 length: 15 amino acids. Germline CDR1 and CDR2: LNHDA and SQIVND (reference sequence). The V segment lost 3 bases and the J segment 0 bases; nucleotides outside the gene matches: 2. The CDR3 loop is CASSIRQGSTDTQYF. CDR3 DNA: TGTGCCAGTAGTATCCGACAGGGGAGCACAGATACGCAGTATTTT.

CDR3 in amino acids: CASSIRTGVTDQFF. CDR3 nucleotide sequence: TGTGCCAGTAGTATTAGGACAGGGGTTACTGACCAGTTCTTC. The chain has TRBV19 and TRBJ2-1; TRBD1 aligns across 9 bases. Germline values: CDR1 LNHDA, CDR2 SQIVND (reference sequence). Trimming cost V 3 bases and J 13 bases; bases outside gene matches: 10. This CDR3 has 14 amino acids.

The V and J genes are TRBV6-5 and TRBJ1-4, with D hard to call. Trimming stripped 0 bases from V and 4 bases from J, with 9 bases between. The CDR3 contains 15 residues. CDR1 and CDR2 from the germline V gene are MNHEY and SVGAGI. The CDR3 region has the DNA TGTGCCAGCAGTTACTCGGTAAAGCATAATGAAAAACTGTTTTTT. Protein: CASSYSVKHNEKLFF.

In this sample, this clone turned up once. The J gene is TRBJ1-1, the V gene TRBV15; 11 positions match TRBD1. CDR3 length equals 15 residues. Per germline, CDR1 LNHNV and CDR2 YYDKDF (reference sequence). With 8 bases clipped from V and 5 bases from J, the junction kept 10 bases outside the gene matches. CDR3 nucleotide sequence: TGTGCCACCGAGCGGGACAGGGGGGAGTATACTGAAGCTTTCTTT. Amino acids: CATERDRGEYTEAFF.

Details on this clone: One end of the junction is discordant with germline, which a read error may explain. V and J are TRBV7-9 and TRBJ2-5; 9 positions match TRBD1. From germline, CDR1 is SEHNR and CDR2 FQNEAQ (reference sequence). This CDR3 is 15 amino acids long. CDR3 amino acids: CASSVAQGARETQYF. CDR3 coding DNA: TGTGCCAGCAGCGTAGCACAGGGGGCCAGAGAGACCCAGTACTTC.

This chain links TRBV5-1 with TRBJ2-7; D is perhaps TRBD1 (5 bases). Germline-derived CDR1 and CDR2 are SGHRS and YFSETQ. The CDR3 spans 12 residues. V shed 3 bases and J shed 5 bases, with 9 bases lying between them. The CDR3: CASSSRVHEQYF. In DNA form, the CDR3 reads TGCGCCAGCAGCTCCAGGGTACACGAGCAGTACTTC. Based on the CDR3 plus reference TRBV5-1 and TRBJ2-7, the full variable domain is KAGVTQTPRYLIKTRGQQVTLSCSPISGHRSVSWYQQTPGQGLQFLFEYFSETQRNKGNFPGRFSGRQFSNSRSEMNVSTLELGDSALYLCASSSRVHEQYFGPGTRLTVT.

The chain carries TRBV30 and TRBJ2-7; the match to TRBD2 covers 7 bases. The CDR3 loop spans 16 amino acids. Unmatched junction bases numbered 13, after V lost 0 bases and J lost 5 bases. Germline CDR1 GTSNPN, CDR2 SVGIG (reference sequence). The CDR3 here is CAWSVGPGLGRDEQYF. The CDR3 nucleotides are TGTGCCTGGAGTGTAGGCCCCGGGCTAGGGAGGGACGAGCAGTACTTC.